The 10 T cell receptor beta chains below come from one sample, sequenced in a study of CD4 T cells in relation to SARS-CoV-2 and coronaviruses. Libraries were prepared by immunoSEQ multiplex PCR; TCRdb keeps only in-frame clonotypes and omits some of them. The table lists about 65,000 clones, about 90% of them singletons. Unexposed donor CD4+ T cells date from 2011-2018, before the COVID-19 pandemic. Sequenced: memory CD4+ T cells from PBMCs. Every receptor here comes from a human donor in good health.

The CDR3, as DNA: TGTGCCAGCAGTGAAAGGGTAGCGAAGAGCACAGATACGCAGTATTTT. Encoded protein: CASSERVAKSTDTQYF. This chain links TRBV6-1 with TRBJ2-3; a weak D match, TRBD2 (5 bases). The CDR3 runs to 16 residues. Trimming shortened V by 2 bases and J by 0 bases, and 12 bases separated the two germline ends. Germline values: CDR1 MNHNS, CDR2 SASEGT.

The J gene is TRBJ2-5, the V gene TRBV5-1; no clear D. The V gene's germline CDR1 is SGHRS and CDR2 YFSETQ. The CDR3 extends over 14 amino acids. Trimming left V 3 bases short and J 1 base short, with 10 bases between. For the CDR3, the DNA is TGCGCCAGCAGCTACGGCCTTCGCCAAGAGACCCAGTACTTC. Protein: CASSYGLRQETQYF.

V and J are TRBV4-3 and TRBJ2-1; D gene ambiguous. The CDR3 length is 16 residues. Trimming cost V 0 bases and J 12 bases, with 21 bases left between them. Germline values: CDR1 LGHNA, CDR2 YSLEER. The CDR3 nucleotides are TGCGCCAGCAGCCAAGATTTGACGACGGCCCCCCCAGGGCAGTTCTTC. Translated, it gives CASSQDLTTAPPGQFF.

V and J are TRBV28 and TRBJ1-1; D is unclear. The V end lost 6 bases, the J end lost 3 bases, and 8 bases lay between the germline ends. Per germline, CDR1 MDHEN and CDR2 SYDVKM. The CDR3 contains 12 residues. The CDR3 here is CASRLRYTEAFF. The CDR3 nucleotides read TGTGCCAGCAGGTTACGTTACACTGAAGCTTTCTTT.

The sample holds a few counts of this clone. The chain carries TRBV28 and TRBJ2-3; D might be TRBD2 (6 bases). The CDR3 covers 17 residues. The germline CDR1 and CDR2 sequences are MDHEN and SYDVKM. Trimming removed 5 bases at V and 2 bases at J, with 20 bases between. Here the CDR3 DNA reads TGTGCCAGCAGTAGCCCGCTCGGACTACTAAACACAGATACGCAGTATTTT. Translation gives CASSSPLGLLNTDTQYF.

The CDR3 DNA reads as TGCAGCGTTGAACAGAACGAAGCTTTCTTT. Protein sequence: CSVEQNEAFF. The rearrangement joins TRBV29-1 to TRBJ1-1; D uncertain. V was cut by 2 bases and J by 8 bases, with 6 bases left in between. There are 10 residues in the CDR3. Germline V gene data show CDR1 as SQVTM and CDR2 as ANQGSEA.

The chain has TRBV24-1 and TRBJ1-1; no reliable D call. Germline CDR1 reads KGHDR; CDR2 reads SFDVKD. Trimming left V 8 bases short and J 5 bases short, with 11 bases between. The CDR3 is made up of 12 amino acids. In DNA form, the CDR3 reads TGTGCCACCAAAGCCCCGGGGACTGAAGCTTTCTTT. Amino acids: CATKAPGTEAFF.

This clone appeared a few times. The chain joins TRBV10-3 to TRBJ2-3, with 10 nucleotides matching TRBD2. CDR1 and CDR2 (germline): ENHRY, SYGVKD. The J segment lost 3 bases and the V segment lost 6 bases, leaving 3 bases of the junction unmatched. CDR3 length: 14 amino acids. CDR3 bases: TGTGCCATCAGCGGACTAGCGGCTACAGATACGCAGTATTTT. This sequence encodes CAISGLAATDTQYF.

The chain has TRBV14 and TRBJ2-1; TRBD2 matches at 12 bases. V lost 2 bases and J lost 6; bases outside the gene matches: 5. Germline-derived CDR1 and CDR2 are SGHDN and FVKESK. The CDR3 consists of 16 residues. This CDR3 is CASSQPSGRGSNEQFF. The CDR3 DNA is TGTGCCAGCAGCCAACCTAGCGGGAGGGGTAGCAATGAGCAGTTCTTC.

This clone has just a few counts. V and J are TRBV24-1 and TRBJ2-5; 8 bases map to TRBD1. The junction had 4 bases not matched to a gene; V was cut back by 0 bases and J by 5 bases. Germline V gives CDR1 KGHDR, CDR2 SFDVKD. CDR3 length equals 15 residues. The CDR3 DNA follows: TGTGCCACCAGTGATTTGGGGACAGGAACCGAGACCCAGTACTTC. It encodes CATSDLGTGTETQYF.